This T cell receptor (beta chain) was observed in a study of T cell responses to AZD1222 COVID-19 vaccine. Note on this clone: Its antigen remains unknown.

Germline lookup yields CDR1 SGHDN and CDR2 FVKESK. V lost 2 bases, J lost 5 bases, and 13 bases lay in between. The CDR3 length is 15 residues. Study observations and caveats: Two doses of AZD1222 preceded a rise in Spike-specific TCR breadth and depth. CD4 TCRs covered the whole spike, strongest at regions 160-218 and 743-854. Donors, mostly white British, included more females; clonal diversity was possibly underestimated.

Libraries were prepared by immunoSEQ multiplex PCR; TCRdb keeps only in-frame clonotypes and omits some of them. This sample has 100,000 or so clones, with 85% to 90% found just once. This chain connects TRBV14 to TRBJ2-1, with a weak D call TRBD2 (6 bases). The sequence was obtained from an adult in good health. This specimen was peripheral blood, taken on day 0 of AZD1222 vaccination. The CDR3 reads CASSQSGLDNNEQFF. CDR3 in DNA: TGTGCCAGCAGCCAATCGGGACTGGACAACAATGAGCAGTTCTTC.